The rows below give T cell receptor beta chains drawn from one sample of a study of post-analysis software for immune sequencing data. TCRdb fed the PCR reads into MiXCR, producing one record per CDR3 protein. The table records approximately 440,000 distinct CDR3 sequences, 45% of them present only once. The sequenced material came from blood. The receptor set was obtained from a girl under 18 with multiple sclerosis. The CDR3 runs from the conserved cysteine through the conserved F or W. A D gene is named only where the DNA matches it firmly. Expanded clones are given a class, and other clones once, few, many or no size at all.

V	D	J	size	CDR3	DNA
TRBV12-3/TRBV12-4	NA	TRBJ2-3	few	CASSLRLGDTQYF	TGTGCCAGCAGTTTACGCCTTGGAGATACGCAGTATTTT
TRBV27	NA	TRBJ1-5	NA	CASSRRGSVVIANQPQHF	TGTGCCAGCAGCCGCAGAGGATCCGTAGTAATAGCTAATCAGCCCCAGCATTTT
TRBV7-3	NA	TRBJ1-2	few	CASSSTGTNGYTF	TGTGCCAGCAGCTCGACCGGGACAAATGGCTACACCTTC
TRBV15	TRBD2	TRBJ2-1	few	CATSPATSAGDEQFF	TGTGCCACCAGCCCCGCGACTAGCGCTGGCGATGAGCAGTTCTTC
TRBV12-3/TRBV12-4	NA	TRBJ2-7	NA	CASSSGPYEQYF	TGTGCCAGCAGCTCAGGACCCTACGAGCAGTACTTC
TRBV6-5	TRBD1	TRBJ2-7	NA	CASSPTGANYEQYF	TGTGCCAGCAGTCCGACAGGGGCCAACTACGAGCAGTACTTC
TRBV7-9	TRBD1	TRBJ2-5	NA	CASSSSGQQETQYF	TGTGCCAGCAGCTCATCGGGACAGCAAGAGACCCAGTACTTC
TRBV11-1	TRBD1	TRBJ2-5	NA	CASSSRTGPLQETQYF	TGTGCCAGCAGCTCACGGACAGGGCCCTTACAAGAGACCCAGTACTTC
TRBV20-1	NA	TRBJ2-1	NA	CSAPFAGTYNEQFF	TGCAGTGCCCCATTCGCCGGGACTTACAATGAGCAGTTCTTC
TRBV12-3/TRBV12-4	TRBD1	TRBJ2-7	NA	CASSPTGGTNEQYF	TGTGCCAGCAGTCCGACAGGGGGCACAAATGAGCAGTACTTC
TRBV6-2/TRBV6-3	NA	TRBJ1-6	NA	CASSLGAPNSPLHF	TGTGCCAGCAGCCTCGGGGCACCCAATTCACCCCTCCACTTT
TRBV10-3	TRBD1	TRBJ2-3	many	CAIMDRGRTDTQYF	TGTGCCATCATGGACAGGGGACGCACAGATACGCAGTATTTT
TRBV28	NA	TRBJ2-1	NA	CASSGIRALSLSSYNEQFF	TGTGCCAGCTCCGGGATCCGGGCTCTAAGTCTAAGCTCCTACAATGAGCAGTTCTTC